This T cell receptor (beta chain) was sequenced for a study of shared clonotypes between healthy human individuals. Deep-level settings were used for running the assay. Authors' methods: Sequence data from immunoSEQ were junction-only and lacked quality scores; consequently, filtering differed. Assay used: immunoSEQ multiplex PCR; TCRdb lists only in-frame clones, some missing. V and J calls and clone size come straight from that table; D and trimming were deduced from the DNA. The data hold 760,000 or so clones, with about 97% observed a single time. Naive CD8 populations comprised CD45RO-negative cells positively selected for CCR7, excluding terminally differentiated effector memory CD45RA+ cells. V gave up 4 bases and J gave up 3 bases; unmatched junction bases: 6. This CDR3 spans 14 amino acids. In germline, CDR1 is SGHDN, CDR2 FVKESK.

The V and J genes are TRBV14 and TRBJ2-7, with 7 bases lining up with TRBD1. This receptor was identified in a young man in good health. The sample was naive CD8+ T cells sorted from blood. The CDR3 nucleotides read TGTGCCAGCAGCCCAACAGGGGTTGGCTACGAGCAGTACTTC. This encodes CASSPTGVGYEQYF.